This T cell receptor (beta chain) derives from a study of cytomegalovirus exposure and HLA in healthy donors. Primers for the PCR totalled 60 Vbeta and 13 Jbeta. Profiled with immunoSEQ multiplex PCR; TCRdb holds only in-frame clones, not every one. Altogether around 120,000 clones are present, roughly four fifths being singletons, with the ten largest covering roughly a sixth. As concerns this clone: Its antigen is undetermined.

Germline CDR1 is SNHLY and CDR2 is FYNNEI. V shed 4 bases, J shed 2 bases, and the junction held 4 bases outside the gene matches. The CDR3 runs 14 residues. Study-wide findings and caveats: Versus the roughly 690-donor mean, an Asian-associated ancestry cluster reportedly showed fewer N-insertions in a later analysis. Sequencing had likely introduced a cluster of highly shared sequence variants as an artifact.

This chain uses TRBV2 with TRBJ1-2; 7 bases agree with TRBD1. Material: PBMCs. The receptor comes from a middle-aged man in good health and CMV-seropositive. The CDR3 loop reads CASSGTTGNYGYTF. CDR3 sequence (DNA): TGTGCCAGCAGTGGGACGACAGGGAACTATGGCTACACCTTC.